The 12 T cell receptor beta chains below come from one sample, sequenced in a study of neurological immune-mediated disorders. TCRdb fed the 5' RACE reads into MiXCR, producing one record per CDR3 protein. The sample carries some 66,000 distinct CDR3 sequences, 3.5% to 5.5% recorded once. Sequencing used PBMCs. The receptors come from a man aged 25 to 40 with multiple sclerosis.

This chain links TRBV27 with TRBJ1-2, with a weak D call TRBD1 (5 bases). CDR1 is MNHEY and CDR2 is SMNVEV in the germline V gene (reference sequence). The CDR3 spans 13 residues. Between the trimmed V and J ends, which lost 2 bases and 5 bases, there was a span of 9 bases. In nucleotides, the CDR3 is TGTGCCAGCAGTTTAGCAGAGGGGTATGGCTACACCTTC. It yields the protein CASSLAEGYGYTF.

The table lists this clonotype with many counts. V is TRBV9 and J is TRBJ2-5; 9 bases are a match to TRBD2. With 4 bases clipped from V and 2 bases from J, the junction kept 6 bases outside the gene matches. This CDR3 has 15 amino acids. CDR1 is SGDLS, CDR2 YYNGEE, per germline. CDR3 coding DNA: TGTGCCAGCAGCACAGCGGGGGGCCCTCAAGAGACCCAGTACTTC. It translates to CASSTAGGPQETQYF.

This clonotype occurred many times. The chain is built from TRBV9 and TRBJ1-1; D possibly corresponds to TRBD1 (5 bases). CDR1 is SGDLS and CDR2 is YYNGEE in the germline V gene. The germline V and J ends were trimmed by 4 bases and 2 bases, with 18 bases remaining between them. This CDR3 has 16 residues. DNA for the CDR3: TGTGCCAGCAGCAAAATGGCTGGGGGGAGCAACACTGAAGCTTTCTTT. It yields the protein CASSKMAGGSNTEAFF. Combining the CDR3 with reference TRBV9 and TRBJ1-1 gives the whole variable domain DSGVTQTPKHLITATGQRVTLRCSPRSGDLSVYWYQQSLDQGLQFLIQYYNGEERAKGNILERFSAQQFPDLHSELNLSSLELGDSALYFCASSKMAGGSNTEAFFGQGTRLTVV.

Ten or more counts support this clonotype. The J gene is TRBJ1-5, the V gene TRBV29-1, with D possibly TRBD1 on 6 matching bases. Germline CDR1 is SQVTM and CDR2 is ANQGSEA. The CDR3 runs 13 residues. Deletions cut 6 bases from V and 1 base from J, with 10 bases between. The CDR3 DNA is TGCAGCGTCGAGACAGGAAGCAATCAGCCCCAGCATTTT. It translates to CSVETGSNQPQHF. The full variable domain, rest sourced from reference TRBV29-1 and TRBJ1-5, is SAVISQKPSRDICQRGTSLTIQCQVDSQVTMMFWYRQQPGQSLTLIATANQGSEATYESGFVIDKFPISRPNLTFSTLTVSNMSPEDSSIYLCSVETGSNQPQHFGDGTRLSIL.

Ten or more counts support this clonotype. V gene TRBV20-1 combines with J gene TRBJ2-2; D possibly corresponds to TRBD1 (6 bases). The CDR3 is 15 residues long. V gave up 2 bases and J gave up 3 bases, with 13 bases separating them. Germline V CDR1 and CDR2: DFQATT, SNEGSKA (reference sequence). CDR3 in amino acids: CSARRLQGDTGELFF. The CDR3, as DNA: TGCAGTGCTAGACGACTACAGGGTGACACCGGGGAGCTGTTTTTT.

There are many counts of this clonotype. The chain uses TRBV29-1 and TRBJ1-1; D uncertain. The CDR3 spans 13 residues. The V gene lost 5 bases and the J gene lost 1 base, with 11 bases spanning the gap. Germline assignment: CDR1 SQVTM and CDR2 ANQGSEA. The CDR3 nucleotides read TGCAGCGTTTACGGGTGGGGGAACACTGAAGCTTTCTTT. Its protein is CSVYGWGNTEAFF.

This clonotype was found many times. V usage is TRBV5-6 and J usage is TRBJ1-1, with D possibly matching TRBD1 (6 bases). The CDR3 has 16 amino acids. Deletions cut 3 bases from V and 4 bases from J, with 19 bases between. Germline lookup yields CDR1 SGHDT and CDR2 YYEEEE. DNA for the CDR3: TGTGCCAGCAGCTCCGGTAGCGGGGGGCCGGGCACTGAAGCTTTCTTT. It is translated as CASSSGSGGPGTEAFF.

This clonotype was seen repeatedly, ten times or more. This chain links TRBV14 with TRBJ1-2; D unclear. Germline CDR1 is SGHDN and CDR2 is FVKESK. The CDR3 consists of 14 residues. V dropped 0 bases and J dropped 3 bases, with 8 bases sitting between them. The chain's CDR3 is CASSQDPGHYGYTF. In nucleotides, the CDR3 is TGTGCCAGCAGCCAAGATCCCGGGCACTATGGCTACACCTTC.

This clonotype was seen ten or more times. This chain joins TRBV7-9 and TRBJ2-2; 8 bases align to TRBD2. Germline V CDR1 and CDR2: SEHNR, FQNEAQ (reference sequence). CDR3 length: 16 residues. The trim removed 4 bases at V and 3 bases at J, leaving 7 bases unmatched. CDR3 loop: CASSSFSGVYTGELFF. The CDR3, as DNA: TGTGCCAGCAGCTCCTTTAGCGGGGTCTACACCGGGGAGCTGTTTTTT.

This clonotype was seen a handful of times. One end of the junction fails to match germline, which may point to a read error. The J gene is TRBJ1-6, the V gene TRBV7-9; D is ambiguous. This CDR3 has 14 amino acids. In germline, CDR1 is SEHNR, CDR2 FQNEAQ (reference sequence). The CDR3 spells CASSADVYNSPLNF. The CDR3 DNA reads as TGTGCCAGCAGCGCTGACGTCTATAATTCACCCCTCAACTTT. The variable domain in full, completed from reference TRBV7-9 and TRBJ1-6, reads DTGVSQNPRHKITKRGQNVTFRCDPISEHNRLYWYRQTLGQGPEFLTYFQNEAQLEKSRLLSDRFSAERPKGSFSTLEIQRTEQGDSAMYLCASSADVYNSPLNFGNGTRLTVT.

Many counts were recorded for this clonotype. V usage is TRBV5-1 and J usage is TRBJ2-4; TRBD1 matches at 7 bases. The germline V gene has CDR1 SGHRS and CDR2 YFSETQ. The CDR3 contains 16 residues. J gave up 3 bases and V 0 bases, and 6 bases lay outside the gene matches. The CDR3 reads CASSLEPGQFKNIQYF. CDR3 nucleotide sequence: TGCGCCAGCAGCTTGGAACCGGGACAGTTCAAAAACATTCAGTACTTC.

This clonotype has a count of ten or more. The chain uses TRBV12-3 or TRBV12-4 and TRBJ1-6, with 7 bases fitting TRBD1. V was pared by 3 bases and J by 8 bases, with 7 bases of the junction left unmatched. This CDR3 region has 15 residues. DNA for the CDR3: TGTGCCAGCAGTTTGTCTGGGACAGCTTATTCACCCCTCCACTTT. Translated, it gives CASSLSGTAYSPLHF.